This T cell receptor (beta chain) appears in the sequencing data of a study of blood T cell repertoires in COVID-19. Turning to the study itself: Italy, Spain and the United States were the sources of the convalescent and acute COVID-19 samples. PBMCs, B-cell-depleted T cells, or T cells provided the cDNA or gDNA that made up the material.

Authors' methods: Reference gene primer amplification in the assay estimated nucleated cell counts. Assay: immunoSEQ multiplex PCR; the TCRdb copy retains only in-frame clones and omits some. V and J calls and clone size are those listed in that table; D and trimming were worked out from the DNA. The sample shows 150,000 to 200,000 clones, 65% to 85% of them seen only once. CDR1 is LNHDA, CDR2 SQIVND, per germline (reference sequence). The CDR3 is 12 amino acids. Between the trimmed V and J ends, which lost 6 bases and 5 bases, there was a span of 7 bases. The chain combines TRBV19 with TRBJ2-2; maybe TRBD2 (5 bases). The origin of this receptor is a man in his 70s with active or convalescent COVID-19. The material sequenced was peripheral blood. CDR3 loop: CASRLVTGELFF. Here the CDR3 DNA reads TGTGCCAGTAGACTAGTTACCGGGGAGCTGTTTTTT.